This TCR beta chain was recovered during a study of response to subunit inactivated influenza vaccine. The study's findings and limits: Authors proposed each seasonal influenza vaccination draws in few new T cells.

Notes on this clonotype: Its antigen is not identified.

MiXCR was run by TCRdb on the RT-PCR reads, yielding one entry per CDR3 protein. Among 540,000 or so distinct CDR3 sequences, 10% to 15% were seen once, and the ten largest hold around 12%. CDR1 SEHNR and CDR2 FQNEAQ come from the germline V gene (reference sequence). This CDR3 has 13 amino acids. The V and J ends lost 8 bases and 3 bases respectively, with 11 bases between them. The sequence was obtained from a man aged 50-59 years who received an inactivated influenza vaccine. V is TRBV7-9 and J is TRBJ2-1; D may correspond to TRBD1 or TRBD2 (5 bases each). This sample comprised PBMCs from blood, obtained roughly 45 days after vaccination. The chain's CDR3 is CASQGPLYNEQFF. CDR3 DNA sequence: TGTGCCAGCCAGGGACCGCTCTACAATGAGCAGTTCTTC.